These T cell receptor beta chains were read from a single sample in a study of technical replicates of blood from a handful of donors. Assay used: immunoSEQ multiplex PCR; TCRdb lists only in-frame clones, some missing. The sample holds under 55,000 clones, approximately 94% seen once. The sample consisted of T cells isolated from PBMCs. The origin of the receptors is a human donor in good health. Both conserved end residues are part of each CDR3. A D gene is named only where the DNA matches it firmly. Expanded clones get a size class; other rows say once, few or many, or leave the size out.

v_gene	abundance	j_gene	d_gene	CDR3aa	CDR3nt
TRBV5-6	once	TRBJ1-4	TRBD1	CASSLRTGEGEKLFF	TGTGCCAGCAGCTTGAGGACAGGGGAGGGGGAAAAACTGTTTTTT
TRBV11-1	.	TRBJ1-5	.	CASSSGTTWGTNQPQHF	TGTGCCAGCAGCTCTGGGACAACCTGGGGCACCAATCAGCCCCAGCATTTT
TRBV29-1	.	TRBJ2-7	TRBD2	CSVGGGYEQYF	TGCAGCGTTGGCGGGGGCTACGAGCAGTACTTC
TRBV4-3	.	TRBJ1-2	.	CASSQLTWEGYTF	TGCGCCAGCAGCCAACTTACCTGGGAGGGCTACACCTTC
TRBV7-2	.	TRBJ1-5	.	CASSWPGQPQHF	TGTGCCAGCAGCTGGCCGGGACAGCCCCAGCATTTT
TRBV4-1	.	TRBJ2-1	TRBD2	CASSQEEGGGRYEQFF	TGCGCCAGCAGCCAAGAGGAAGGCGGGGGGAGGTATGAGCAGTTCTTC
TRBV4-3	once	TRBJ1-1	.	CASSQDRELMNTEAFF	TGCGCCAGCAGCCAAGATAGAGAATTGATGAACACTGAAGCTTTCTTT
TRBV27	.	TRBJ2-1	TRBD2	CASSDLAGGNNEQFF	TGTGCCAGCAGTGATTTAGCGGGAGGGAACAATGAGCAGTTCTTC
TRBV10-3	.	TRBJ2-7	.	CAIRAHSDEQYF	TGTGCCATCAGAGCCCACTCGGACGAGCAGTACTTC
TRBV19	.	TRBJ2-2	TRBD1	CASSTGGNTGELFF	TGTGCCAGTAGTACAGGGGGGAACACCGGGGAGCTGTTTTTT
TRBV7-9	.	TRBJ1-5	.	CASSFGETGNSNQPQHF	TGTGCCAGCAGCTTTGGGGAGACAGGTAATAGCAATCAGCCCCAGCATTTT
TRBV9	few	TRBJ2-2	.	CASTRQTNTGELFF	TGTGCCAGCACGAGACAAACGAACACCGGGGAGCTGTTTTTT
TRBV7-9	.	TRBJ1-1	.	CASSLVEKPEAFF	TGTGCCAGCAGCTTAGTAGAAAAACCTGAAGCTTTCTTT
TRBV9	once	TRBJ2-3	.	CASSPFQGSTDTQYF	TGTGCCAGCAGCCCCTTTCAGGGGAGCACAGATACGCAGTATTTT
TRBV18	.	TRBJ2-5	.	CASSPLEGAGETQYF	TGTGCCAGCTCACCACTCGAGGGAGCGGGAGAGACCCAGTACTTC
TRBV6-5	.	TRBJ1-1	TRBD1	CASSRQGGTEAFF	TGTGCCAGCAGCAGACAGGGGGGGACTGAAGCTTTCTTT
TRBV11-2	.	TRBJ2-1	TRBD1	CASKTGPEQFF	TGTGCCAGCAAGACAGGGCCTGAGCAGTTCTTC
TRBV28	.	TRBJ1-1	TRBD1	CASSARGRTEAFF	TGTGCCAGCAGTGCCAGGGGGCGGACTGAAGCTTTCTTT
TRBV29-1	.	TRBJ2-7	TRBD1	CSVSYMLGTEGPYEQYF	TGCAGCGTTTCCTATATGTTGGGGACAGAAGGCCCCTACGAGCAGTACTTC
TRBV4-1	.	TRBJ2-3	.	CASSQYNSKIVNTQYF	TGCGCCAGCAGCCAATATAACTCCAAAATCGTAAATACGCAGTATTTT
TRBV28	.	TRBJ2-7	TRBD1	CASSRPGQEILEQYF	TGTGCCAGCAGTAGACCCGGACAGGAGATTCTCGAGCAGTACTTC
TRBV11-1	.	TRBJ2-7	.	CASSLGGRGEQYF	TGTGCCAGCAGCTTAGGCGGGCGAGGCGAGCAGTACTTC
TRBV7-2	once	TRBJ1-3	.	CASSVRGLTASGNTIYF	TGTGCCAGCAGCGTAAGGGGACTTACTGCTTCTGGAAACACCATATATTTT
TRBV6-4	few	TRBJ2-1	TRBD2	CASSDSSGSYNEQFF	TGTGCCAGCAGTGACTCTAGCGGGTCCTACAATGAGCAGTTCTTC
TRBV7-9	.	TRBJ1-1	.	CASSLDARAEPFF	TGTGCCAGCAGCTTAGACGCGAGGGCCGAGCCTTTCTTT
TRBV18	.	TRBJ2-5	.	CASSPLVEETQYF	TGTGCCAGCTCACCTTTAGTGGAAGAGACCCAGTACTTC
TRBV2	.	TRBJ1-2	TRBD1	CASSGQGGDYGYTF	TGTGCCAGCAGTGGACAGGGCGGGGACTATGGCTACACCTTC
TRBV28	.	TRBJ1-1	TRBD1	CASSFLGQGGTEAFF	TGTGCCAGCAGTTTCCTGGGACAGGGAGGAACTGAAGCTTTCTTT
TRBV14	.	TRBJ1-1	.	CASSQYRVYGLSDTEAFF	TGTGCCAGCAGCCAATACAGGGTGTATGGGCTCTCTGACACTGAAGCTTTCTTT
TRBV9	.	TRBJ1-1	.	CASDPGHLVPINTEAFF	TGTGCCAGCGACCCGGGACATCTCGTCCCCATAAACACTGAAGCTTTCTTT
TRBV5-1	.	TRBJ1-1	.	CASSPAGVNTEAFF	TGCGCCAGCAGCCCCGCAGGGGTGAACACTGAAGCTTTCTTT
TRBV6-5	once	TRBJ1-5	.	CASSLSGYGNQPQHF	TGTGCCAGCAGTCTCTCGGGGTACGGCAATCAGCCCCAGCATTTT
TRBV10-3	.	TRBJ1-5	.	CAISEQKQGPQHF	TGTGCCATCAGTGAGCAAAAACAGGGGCCCCAGCATTTT
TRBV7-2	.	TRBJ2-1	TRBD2	CASSFLLAGGSYNEQFF	TGTGCCAGCAGCTTTCTCCTAGCGGGGGGCTCCTACAATGAGCAGTTCTTC
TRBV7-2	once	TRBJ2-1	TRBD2	CASSLAGLAGGQQFF	TGTGCCAGCAGCTTAGCGGGCCTAGCGGGAGGACAGCAGTTCTTC
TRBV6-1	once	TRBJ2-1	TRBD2	CASSLWASGVF	TGTGCCAGCAGCCTCTGGGCTAGCGGGGTCTTC
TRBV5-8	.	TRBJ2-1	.	CASSLQGMFSNEQFF	TGTGCCAGCAGCCTACAGGGTATGTTCAGCAATGAGCAGTTCTTC
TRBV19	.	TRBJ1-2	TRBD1	CASSTGQGGGYTF	TGTGCCAGTAGTACGGGACAGGGAGGAGGCTACACCTTC
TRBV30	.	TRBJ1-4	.	CAWSVSAGVTNEKLFF	TGTGCCTGGAGTGTATCGGCAGGGGTAACTAATGAAAAACTGTTTTTT
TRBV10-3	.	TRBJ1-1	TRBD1	CATTPGTGKGSTEAFF	TGTGCCACCACCCCGGGGACAGGGAAGGGGAGCACTGAAGCTTTCTTT
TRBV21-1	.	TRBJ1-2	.	CASSARTGGYGYTF	TGTGCCAGCAGCGCCCGGACAGGGGGCTATGGCTACACCTTC
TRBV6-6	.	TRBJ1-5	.	CASIKASNQPQHF	TGTGCCAGCATAAAAGCTAGCAATCAGCCCCAGCATTTT
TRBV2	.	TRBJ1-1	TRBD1	CASSERTGQNTEAFF	TGTGCCAGCAGTGAACGGACAGGGCAGAACACTGAAGCTTTCTTT
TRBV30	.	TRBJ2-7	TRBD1	CAFGRGQYEQYF	TGTGCTTTTGGAAGGGGGCAGTACGAGCAGTACTTC
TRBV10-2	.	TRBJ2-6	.	CASSFGVPGANVLTF	TGCGCCAGCTCCTTCGGGGTCCCTGGGGCCAACGTCCTGACTTTC
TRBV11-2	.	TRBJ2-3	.	CASRIDMGTDTQYF	TGTGCCAGCAGAATAGACATGGGCACAGATACGCAGTATTTT
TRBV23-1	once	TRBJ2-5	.	CASSQSGRRVQETQYF	TGCGCCAGCAGTCAATCGGGGAGGCGGGTTCAAGAGACCCAGTACTTC
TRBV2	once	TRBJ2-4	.	CASREGGYTNIQYF	TGTGCCAGCAGAGAGGGGGGGTATACTAACATTCAGTACTTC
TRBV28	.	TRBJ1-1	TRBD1	CASRRTGGGTEAFF	TGTGCCAGCAGGCGAACAGGGGGAGGGACTGAAGCTTTCTTT
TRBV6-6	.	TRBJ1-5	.	CASNEWRSPPNQPQHF	TGTGCCAGCAATGAGTGGCGGTCCCCCCCCAATCAGCCCCAGCATTTT
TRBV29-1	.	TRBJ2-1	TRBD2	CSVVGGSVYNEQFF	TGCAGCGTTGTGGGCGGGAGCGTTTACAATGAGCAGTTCTTC
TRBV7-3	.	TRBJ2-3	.	CASSSQGNRADTQYF	TGTGCCAGCAGCTCACAGGGAAATAGGGCAGATACGCAGTATTTT
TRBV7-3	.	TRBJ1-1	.	CASSTTGNTEAFF	TGTGCCAGCAGCACGACAGGTAACACTGAAGCTTTCTTT
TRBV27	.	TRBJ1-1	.	CASSLDGQGTEAFF	TGTGCCAGCAGTTTAGACGGCCAGGGCACTGAAGCTTTCTTT
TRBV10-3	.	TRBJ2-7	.	CAISEGFSAYEQYF	TGTGCCATCAGTGAGGGGTTTAGCGCCTACGAGCAGTACTTC
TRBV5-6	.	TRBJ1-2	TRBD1	CASSLQGASTF	TGTGCCAGCAGCTTACAGGGGGCCTCCACCTTC
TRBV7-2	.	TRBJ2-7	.	CASSLATGDYEQYF	TGTGCCAGCAGCTTAGCGACGGGAGACTACGAGCAGTACTTC
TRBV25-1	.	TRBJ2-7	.	CATRTTERSYEQYF	TGTGCCACCCGGACAACCGAAAGGTCGTACGAGCAGTACTTC
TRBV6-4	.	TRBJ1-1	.	CASSDSTGGHTEAFF	TGTGCCAGCAGTGACTCGACGGGAGGGCACACTGAAGCTTTCTTT
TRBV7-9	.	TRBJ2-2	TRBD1	CASRERQGVNTGELFF	TGTGCCAGCAGAGAACGACAGGGGGTGAACACCGGGGAGCTGTTTTTT